This T cell receptor beta chain was identified during a study of blood T cells in healthy people across ages. Study-wide findings and caveats: There was a strong correlation between TCR beta diversity and naive T cell percentage. Older age went with lower TCR beta diversity per million T cells, in a roughly linear way.

Then a second PCR, running about 6 to 12 cycles, was carried out with a sample-barcoded 5' primer and a J-beta primer mix. MiXCR, applied by TCRdb to the 5' RACE reads, yields one record per CDR3 protein. The sample lists about 1,800,000 distinct CDR3 sequences, about 30% occurring once. Per sample, at least 5 micrograms of total RNA were extracted. CDR3 size: 13 residues. Germline V gives CDR1 MDHEN, CDR2 SYDVKM. Of note for this clonotype: No antigen is known for it. An end of the junction differs from the germline gene, which may be a read error.

The sequenced material came from blood. The TCR originated in a woman aged 25 to 39 in good health. This chain connects TRBV28 to TRBJ1-5; no definite D call. The CDR3: CVSSPPPNQPQHF. DNA of the CDR3: TGTGTCAGCAGTCCACCGCCGAATCAGCCCCAGCATTTT.